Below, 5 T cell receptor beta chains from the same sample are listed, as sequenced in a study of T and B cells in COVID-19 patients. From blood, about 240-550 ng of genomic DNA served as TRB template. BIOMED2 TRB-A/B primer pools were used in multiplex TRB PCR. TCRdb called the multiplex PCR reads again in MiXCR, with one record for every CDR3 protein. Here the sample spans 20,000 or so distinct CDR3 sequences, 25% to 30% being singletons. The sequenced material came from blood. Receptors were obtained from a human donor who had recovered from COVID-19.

This CDR3 is CASKREVPNEQFF. In DNA, the CDR3 is TGTGCCAGCAAACGGGAGGTCCCCAATGAGCAGTTCTTC. This sequence joins TRBV19 and TRBJ2-1, with TRBD2 matching over 7 bases. Germline-derived CDR1 and CDR2 are LNHDA and SQIVND (reference sequence). CDR3 length: 13 residues. The V segment lost 9 bases and the J segment 6 bases; nucleotides outside the gene matches: 8.

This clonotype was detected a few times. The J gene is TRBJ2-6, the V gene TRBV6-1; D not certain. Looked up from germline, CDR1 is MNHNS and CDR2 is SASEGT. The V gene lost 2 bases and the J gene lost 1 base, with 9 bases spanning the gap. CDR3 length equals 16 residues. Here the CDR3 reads CASSEFLVSGANVLTF. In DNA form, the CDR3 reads TGTGCCAGCAGTGAATTTTTGGTGTCTGGGGCCAACGTCCTGACTTTC.

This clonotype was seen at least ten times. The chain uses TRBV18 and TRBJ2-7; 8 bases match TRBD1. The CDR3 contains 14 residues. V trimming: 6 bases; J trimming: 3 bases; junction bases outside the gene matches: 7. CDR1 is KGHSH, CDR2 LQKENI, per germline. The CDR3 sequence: CASSLGQGSYEQYF. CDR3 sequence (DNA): TGTGCCAGCTCCCTAGGACAGGGAAGCTACGAGCAGTACTTC.

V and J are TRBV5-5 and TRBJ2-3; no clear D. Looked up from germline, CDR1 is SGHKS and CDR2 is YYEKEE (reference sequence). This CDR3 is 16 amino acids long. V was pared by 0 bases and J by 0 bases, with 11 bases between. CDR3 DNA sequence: TGTGCCAGCAGCTTGGCCACGGACGTTAGCACAGATACGCAGTATTTT. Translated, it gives CASSLATDVSTDTQYF.

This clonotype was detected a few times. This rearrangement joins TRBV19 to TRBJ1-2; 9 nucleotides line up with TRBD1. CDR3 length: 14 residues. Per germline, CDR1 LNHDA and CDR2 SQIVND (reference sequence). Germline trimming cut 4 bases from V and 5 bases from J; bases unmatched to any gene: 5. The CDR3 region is CASSTMTGGYGYTF. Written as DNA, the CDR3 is TGTGCCAGTAGTACCATGACAGGGGGGTATGGCTACACCTTC. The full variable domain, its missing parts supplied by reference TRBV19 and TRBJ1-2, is DGGITQSPKYLFRKEGQNVTLSCEQNLNHDAMYWYRQDPGQGLRLIYYSQIVNDFQKGDIAEGYSVSREKKESFPLTVTSAQKNPTAFYLCASSTMTGGYGYTFGSGTRLTVV.